The 14 T cell receptor beta chains listed next were all sequenced from one sample in a study of shared clonotypes between healthy human individuals. Data came from immunoSEQ multiplex PCR; TCRdb stores just in-frame clones and leaves some out. The sample has roughly 2.5 million clones; approximately 90% are singletons. The sample taken for sequencing was naive CD4+ T cells sorted from blood. Subset defined: CD45RA+ positively selected. These receptors were obtained from a young man in good health.

As concerns this clone: The sample has other DNA sequences that encode this CDR3 too. The V gene is TRBV18, the J gene TRBJ2-2, with 7 bases identical to TRBD1. Trimming at V came to 3 bases and at J to 0 bases, leaving 1 base not matched to a gene. Germline CDR1 and CDR2: KGHSH and LQKENI. The CDR3 covers 15 residues. The CDR3 DNA reads TGTGCCAGCTCACCGGGGACAGCGAACACCGGGGAGCTGTTTTTT. Protein product: CASSPGTANTGELFF.

The chain couples TRBV2 to TRBJ2-1; 13 bases align to TRBD2. This CDR3 is built from 15 residues. CDR1 and CDR2 (germline): SNHLY, FYNNEI. With V trimmed by 6 bases and J by 9 bases, 8 bases remained unmatched. CDR3 loop: CASRTTSGGEGEQFF. The CDR3, as DNA: TGTGCCAGCAGAACTACTAGCGGGGGGGAGGGTGAGCAGTTCTTC.

The J gene is TRBJ2-3, the V gene TRBV9; no clear D. The CDR3 sequence is 14 residues long. V lost 0 bases to trimming and J lost 6 bases, with 11 bases between them. Germline V lookup: CDR1 SGDLS, CDR2 YYNGEE. The CDR3 reads CASSVGSLGDTQYF. DNA for the CDR3: TGTGCCAGCAGCGTAGGCTCCCTCGGGGATACGCAGTATTTT.

The V call is TRBV19, the J call TRBJ2-7; D call uncertain. V lost 4 bases and J 5 bases, leaving 12 bases between the germline ends. This CDR3 region has 13 residues. Germline lookup yields CDR1 LNHDA and CDR2 SQIVND (reference sequence). This CDR3 reads CASSTSRVHEQYF. The CDR3 DNA follows: TGTGCCAGTAGTACCAGCCGGGTCCACGAGCAGTACTTC.

The J gene is TRBJ2-6, the V gene TRBV28, with D unresolved. This CDR3 is built from 20 residues. Deletions cut 4 bases from V and 0 bases from J, with 22 bases between. Germline V gene sequence: CDR1 MDHEN, CDR2 SYDVKM. Written as DNA, the CDR3 is TGTGCCAGCAGTTCCTACGGGTTCGGGCCCGCGACCTCTGGGGCCAACGTCCTGACTTTC. Translated: CASSSYGFGPATSGANVLTF.

The chain carries TRBV18 and TRBJ1-2; no firm D call. V lost 3 bases, J lost 2 bases, and 7 bases lay in between. This CDR3 contains 13 residues. Per the germline V gene, CDR1 is KGHSH and CDR2 is LQKENI. This chain's CDR3 is CASSPMGNYGYTF. CDR3 nucleotide sequence: TGTGCCAGCTCACCGATGGGGAACTATGGCTACACCTTC.

This clone was seen a few times. Other DNA sequences within the sample encode an identical CDR3. This chain connects TRBV9 to TRBJ1-1; a possible D gene is TRBD1 (6 bases). This CDR3 is 14 amino acids long. The V end was cut by 0 bases, the J end by 1 base, with 7 bases between. Germline CDR1 and CDR2: SGDLS and YYNGEE. This chain's CDR3 is CASSVVQGNTEAFF. CDR3 nucleotide sequence: TGTGCCAGCAGCGTAGTACAGGGGAACACTGAAGCTTTCTTT. Full variable domain (missing parts from reference TRBV9 and TRBJ1-1): DSGVTQTPKHLITATGQRVTLRCSPRSGDLSVYWYQQSLDQGLQFLIQYYNGEERAKGNILERFSAQQFPDLHSELNLSSLELGDSALYFCASSVVQGNTEAFFGQGTRLTVV.

The chain carries TRBV19 and TRBJ1-1; tentative D call: TRBD1 (5 bases). There are 13 residues in the CDR3. V was trimmed by 7 bases and J by 6 bases, leaving 15 bases between them. Germline V CDR1 and CDR2: LNHDA, SQIVND (reference sequence). CDR3 loop: CASTSAGVAEAFF. CDR3 nucleotides: TGTGCCAGTACCTCGGCGGGGGTCGCTGAAGCTTTCTTT.

The chain links TRBV5-8 to TRBJ2-3; D might be TRBD1 (6 bases). The CDR3 is made up of 16 amino acids. Between the trimmed V and J ends, which lost 2 bases and 1 base, there was a span of 14 bases. The germline V gene encodes CDR1 SGHTS and CDR2 YDEGEE. The chain's CDR3 is CASSLSAGAGTDTQYF. In nucleotides, the CDR3 is TGTGCCAGCAGCTTATCGGCAGGGGCTGGCACAGATACGCAGTATTTT.

This chain connects TRBV6-5 to TRBJ2-7; D uncertain. Germline assignment: CDR1 MNHEY and CDR2 SVGAGI. This CDR3 is 14 amino acids long. Trimming removed 3 bases from V and 1 base from J, with 10 bases in between. The CDR3: CASSYQSRSYEQYF. The CDR3 region has the DNA TGTGCCAGCAGTTATCAGTCGAGATCCTACGAGCAGTACTTC.

This clone occurred once. The rearrangement joins TRBV5-1 to TRBJ2-5, with 13 bases fitting TRBD2. V lost 2 bases, J lost 4 bases, and 8 bases stayed unmatched. Germline CDR1 and CDR2: SGHRS and YFSETQ. This CDR3 contains 17 residues. CDR3 coding DNA: TGCGCCAGCAGCTTTGCAACTAGCGGGGGGGCAGGAGAGACCCAGTACTTC. This codes for CASSFATSGGAGETQYF.

The chain is built from TRBV19 and TRBJ2-5; D is unclear. CDR1 LNHDA and CDR2 SQIVND come from the germline V gene (reference sequence). Trimming stripped 6 bases from V and 5 bases from J, with 7 bases between. This CDR3 spans 11 amino acids. Written as DNA, the CDR3 is TGTGCCAGTAGACATAGGGAGACCCAGTACTTC. Its translation is CASRHRETQYF.

J is TRBJ1-1 and V is TRBV19, with a tentative D call TRBD1 (5 bases). The CDR3 has 15 amino acids. Trimming stripped 4 bases from V and 0 bases from J, with 12 bases between. The germline V gene encodes CDR1 LNHDA and CDR2 SQIVND (reference sequence). CDR3 in DNA: TGTGCCAGTAGTACCACGGGGGGTATGAACACTGAAGCTTTCTTT. Protein: CASSTTGGMNTEAFF.

This clone was picked up a small number of times. V usage is TRBV29-1 and J usage is TRBJ1-5; D gene unclear. CDR3 length: 13 residues. Between the trimmed V and J ends, which lost 4 bases and 7 bases, there was a span of 14 bases. Germline V lookup: CDR1 SQVTM, CDR2 ANQGSEA. The CDR3 DNA sequence: TGCAGCGTTGGTGGGAGTCTAGGACAGCCCCAGCATTTT. This gives the protein CSVGGSLGQPQHF.